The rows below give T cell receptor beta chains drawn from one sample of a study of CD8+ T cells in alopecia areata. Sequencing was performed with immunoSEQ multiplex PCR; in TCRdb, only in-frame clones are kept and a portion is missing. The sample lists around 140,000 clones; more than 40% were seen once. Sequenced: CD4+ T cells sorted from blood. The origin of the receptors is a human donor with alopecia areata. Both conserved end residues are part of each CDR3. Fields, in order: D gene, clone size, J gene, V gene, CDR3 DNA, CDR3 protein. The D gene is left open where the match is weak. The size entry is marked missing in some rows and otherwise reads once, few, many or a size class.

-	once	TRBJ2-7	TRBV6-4	TGTGCCAGCAGTGCAGGGGTGGGACCCTACGAGCAGTACTTC	CASSAGVGPYEQYF
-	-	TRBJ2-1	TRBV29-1	TGCAGCGGTTGCCCCCCGGGAGACGGATACAATGAGCAGTTCTTC	CSGCPPGDGYNEQFF
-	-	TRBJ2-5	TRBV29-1	TGCAGCGTTGCCAGACAGAGCGGATCTTATTTGGAGACCCAGTACTTC	CSVARQSGSYLETQYF
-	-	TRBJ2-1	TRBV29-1	TGCAGCGTTAAGGGGGGGTCTGACCACAATGAGCAGTTCTTC	CSVKGGSDHNEQFF
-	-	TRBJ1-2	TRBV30	TGTGCCTGGAGTTCGGGCGGGGGCGCGAGCTACACCTTC	CAWSSGGGASYTF
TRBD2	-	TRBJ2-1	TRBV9	TGTGCCAGCAGCGCTGGGACTAGCGGGAGGTATGAGCAGTTCTTC	CASSAGTSGRYEQFF
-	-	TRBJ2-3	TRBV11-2	TGTGCCAGCAGCTTAGGCCCAGCTAGCACAGATACGCAGTATTTT	CASSLGPASTDTQYF
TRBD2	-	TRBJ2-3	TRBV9	TGTGCCAGCAGCGCCCTAGCGGGAGTCACAGATACGCAGTATTTT	CASSALAGVTDTQYF
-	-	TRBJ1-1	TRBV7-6	TGTGCCAGCAGTCCTAGGTGGGCGAACACTGAAGCTTTCTTT	CASSPRWANTEAFF
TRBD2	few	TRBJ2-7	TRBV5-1	TGCGCCAGCAGCTTGATGGCGGGAGAACACTACGAGCAGTACTTC	CASSLMAGEHYEQYF
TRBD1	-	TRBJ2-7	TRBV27	TGTGCCGCACAGGGGGCGGCGGGAGTTGGGGAGCAGTACTTC	CAAQGAAGVGEQYF
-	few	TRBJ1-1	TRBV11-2	TGTGCCAGCAGACTGAACACTGAAGCTTTCTTT	CASRLNTEAFF
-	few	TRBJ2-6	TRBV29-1	TGCAGCGTTGACTTTTCAGGGACCGGGGCCAACGTCCTGACTTTC	CSVDFSGTGANVLTF
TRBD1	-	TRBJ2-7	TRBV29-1	TGCAGCGTGGAGGACAGGGGTCACCACGAGCAGTACTTC	CSVEDRGHHEQYF
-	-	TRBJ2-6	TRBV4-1	TGCGCCAGCAGCGGGGGATCAGTAGTTACTGGGGCCAACGTCCTGACTTTC	CASSGGSVVTGANVLTF
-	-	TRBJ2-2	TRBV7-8	TGTGCCAGCAGCTTACACGCCGCCGGGGAGCTGTTTTTT	CASSLHAAGELFF
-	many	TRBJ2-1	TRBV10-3	TGTGCCATCAGTGAGGACGGGGTTGCCTCCTACAATGAGCAGTTCTTC	CAISEDGVASYNEQFF
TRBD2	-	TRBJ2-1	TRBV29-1	TGCAGCGGTGGACTAGCGGGAGGGGTGAATGAGCAGTTCTTC	CSGGLAGGVNEQFF